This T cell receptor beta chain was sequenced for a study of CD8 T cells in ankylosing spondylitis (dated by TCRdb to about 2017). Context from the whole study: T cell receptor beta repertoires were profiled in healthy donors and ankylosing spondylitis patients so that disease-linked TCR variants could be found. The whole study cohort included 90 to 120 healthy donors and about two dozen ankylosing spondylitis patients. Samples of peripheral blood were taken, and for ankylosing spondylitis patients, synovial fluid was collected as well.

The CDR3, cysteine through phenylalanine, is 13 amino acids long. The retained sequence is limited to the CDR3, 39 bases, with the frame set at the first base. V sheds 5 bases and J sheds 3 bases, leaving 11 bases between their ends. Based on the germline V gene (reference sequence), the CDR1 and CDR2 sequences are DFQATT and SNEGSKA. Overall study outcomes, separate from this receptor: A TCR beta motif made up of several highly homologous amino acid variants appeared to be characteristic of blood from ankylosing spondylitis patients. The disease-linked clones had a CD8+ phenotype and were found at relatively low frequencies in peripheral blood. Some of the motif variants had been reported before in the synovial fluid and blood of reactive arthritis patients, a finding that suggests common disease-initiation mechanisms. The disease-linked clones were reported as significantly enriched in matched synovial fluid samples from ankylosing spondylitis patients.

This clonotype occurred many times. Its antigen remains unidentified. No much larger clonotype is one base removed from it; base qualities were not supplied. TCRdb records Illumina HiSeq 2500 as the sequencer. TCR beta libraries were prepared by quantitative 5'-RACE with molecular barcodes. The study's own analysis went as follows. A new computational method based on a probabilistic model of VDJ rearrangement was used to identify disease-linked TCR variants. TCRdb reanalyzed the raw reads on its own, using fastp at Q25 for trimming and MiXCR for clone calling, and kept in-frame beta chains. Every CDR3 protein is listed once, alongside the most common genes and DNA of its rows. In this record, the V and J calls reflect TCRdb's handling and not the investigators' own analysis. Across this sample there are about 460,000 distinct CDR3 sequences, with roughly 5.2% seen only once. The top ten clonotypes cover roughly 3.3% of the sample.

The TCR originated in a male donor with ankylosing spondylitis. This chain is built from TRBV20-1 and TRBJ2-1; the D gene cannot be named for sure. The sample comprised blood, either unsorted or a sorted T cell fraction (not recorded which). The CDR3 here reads CSALNRVYNEQFF. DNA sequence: TGCAGTGCTTTGAATAGGGTCTACAATGAGCAGTTCTTC.